This TCR beta chain was recorded in a study of neurological immune-mediated disorders. Notes on the study in general: The most TCR clonal expansion was seen in HTLV-1-associated myelopathy, and the least was seen in multiple sclerosis, which fell below healthy controls. The phylogenetic placement of 18 of 34 multiple sclerosis patients' repertoires in one related-CDR3 cluster constitutes a possible signature.

It was from 2 million PBMCs stored at -80 C that the unsorted libraries were obtained. CDR1 GTSNPN and CDR2 SVGIG come from the germline V gene (reference sequence). This CDR3 is built from 13 residues. V dropped 1 base and J dropped 3 bases, with 7 bases sitting between them. TCRdb re-analysed the 5' RACE reads in MiXCR, keeping a single row per CDR3 protein. The sample includes about 95,000 distinct CDR3 sequences, approximately 3.3% seen only once; the top ten take around 6%. The sample holds many counts of this clonotype. Its antigen is undetermined. The sequenced sample was PBMCs. The chain combines TRBV30 with TRBJ1-3; no firm D call. This TCR was recovered from a woman between 18 and 29 years old with multiple sclerosis. The CDR3 sequence is CAWSGGDGNTIYF. The CDR3 nucleotides read TGTGCCTGGAGTGGGGGAGATGGAAACACCATATATTTT.